This T cell receptor (beta chain) was sequenced for a study of blood T cell repertoires in COVID-19. Study-wide background: There were acute and convalescent COVID-19 samples, and they came from the United States, Italy and Spain. T cells, B-cell-depleted T cells, or PBMCs supplied cDNA or gDNA.

Authors' processing steps: Estimation of nucleated cell counts was performed using reference gene primer amplification. The assay was immunoSEQ multiplex PCR, and TCRdb's table has in-frame clones only and misses some. Clonal size and the V and J genes are those of that table, whereas D and trimming came from the DNA. The profile shows a few hundred thousand clones, about nine tenths of them singletons. Trimming at V came to 5 bases and at J to 4 bases, leaving 1 base not matched to a gene. The CDR3 loop spans 12 amino acids. Per germline, CDR1 SNHLY and CDR2 FYNNEI. The V gene is TRBV2, the J gene TRBJ1-1; TRBD1 aligns across 7 bases. Sequencing was done on a sample of peripheral blood. The receptor's source is a woman aged 40 to 55 with acute or convalescent COVID-19. The CDR3 reads CASSPGGTEAFF. DNA for the CDR3: TGTGCCAGCAGTCCAGGGGGCACTGAAGCTTTCTTT.